Sequencing of this T cell receptor (beta chain) was carried out in a study of T-cell reconstitution after alpha-beta-depleted transplantation in children. As to this clonotype: Its target is unknown. The junction departs from germline at one end; a sequencing error may be responsible.

Whole-study results and caveats: Expanded graft clones, several hundred of them, were reportedly the source of alpha-beta T cells about two months after transplant. T-cell numbers and diversity, one year after transplant, stemmed largely from T cells that were newly produced.

The TCRbeta library was prepared with unique molecular identifiers. TCRdb re-called the PCR reads through MiXCR, storing one row per CDR3 protein. Of 280,000 or so distinct CDR3 sequences listed, around a tenth are singletons. Germline CDR1 reads SGHTA; CDR2 reads FQGNSA. This CDR3 comprises 16 residues. The specimen was peripheral blood, collected 180 days after TCRalphabeta/CD19-depleted stem cell transplant. The sequence derives from a male patient between 2 and 15 years old who had a stem cell transplant for chronic granulomatous disease, so the T cells may come from the graft donor. This chain uses TRBV7-2 with TRBJ2-3, with D tentatively TRBD1 (6 bases). CDR3 coding DNA: TGTGCCAGCAGCACCAATCCAGGGGTCTTCACAGATACGCGGTATTTT. Protein product: CASSTNPGVFTDTRYF.